The rows below give T cell receptor beta chains drawn from one sample of a study of blood T cell repertoires in COVID-19. Clones were sequenced by immunoSEQ multiplex PCR, and TCRdb holds only the in-frame ones, with some missing. The table lists roughly 130,000 clones, around 90% of them singletons. The specimen was peripheral blood. The receptor set was obtained from a man in his fifties or sixties with active or convalescent COVID-19. CDR3s include the opening cysteine and the closing phenylalanine or tryptophan. Fields, in order: J gene, clone size, D gene, V gene, CDR3 protein, CDR3 DNA. D genes are given only for firm matches. The listing skips clone size in some rows; elsewhere it reads once, few, many or a size class.

J: TRBJ2-5; size: -; D: -; V: TRBV2; CDR3: CASGKGAGETQYF; DNA: TGTGCCAGCGGCAAAGGGGCGGGGGAGACCCAGTACTTC
J: TRBJ2-7; size: -; D: TRBD1; V: TRBV28; CDR3: CASSPGQGWEQYF; DNA: TGTGCCAGCAGTCCGGGACAGGGGTGGGAGCAGTACTTC
J: TRBJ1-2; size: -; D: TRBD1; V: TRBV24-1; CDR3: CATRPGQGPHGYTF; DNA: TGTGCCACCAGGCCGGGACAGGGGCCCCATGGCTACACCTTC
J: TRBJ2-3; size: -; D: -; V: TRBV18; CDR3: CASSPRVDRSDTQYF; DNA: TGTGCCAGCTCACCGAGGGTGGACAGATCAGATACGCAGTATTTT
J: TRBJ2-1; size: -; D: -; V: TRBV4-1; CDR3: CASSQDSGYNEQFF; DNA: TGCGCCAGCAGCCAAGATTCAGGTTACAATGAGCAGTTCTTC
J: TRBJ2-1; size: -; D: TRBD1; V: TRBV7-3; CDR3: CASSSRGQGLSMQFF; DNA: TGTGCCAGCAGCTCCCGGGGACAGGGGCTCTCTATGCAGTTCTTC
J: TRBJ2-1; size: -; D: TRBD2; V: TRBV28; CDR3: CASRGSGRVYNEQFF; DNA: TGTGCCAGCAGGGGTAGCGGGAGGGTTTACAATGAGCAGTTCTTC
J: TRBJ2-3; size: -; D: -; V: TRBV5-1; CDR3: CASSYQSGGTDTQYF; DNA: TGCGCCAGCAGCTACCAGTCCGGGGGCACAGATACGCAGTATTTT
J: TRBJ1-2; size: few; D: TRBD1; V: TRBV30; CDR3: CAWSHPGQGLGYTF; DNA: TGTGCCTGGAGTCATCCGGGACAGGGGCTCGGCTACACCTTC
J: TRBJ1-5; size: few; D: TRBD1; V: TRBV27; CDR3: CASSGHRGAAYSNQPQHF; DNA: TGTGCCAGCAGTGGACACAGGGGAGCGGCTTATAGCAATCAGCCCCAGCATTTT
J: TRBJ1-1; size: -; D: -; V: TRBV15; CDR3: CATSRNIGIRDTEAFF; DNA: TGTGCCACCAGCAGGAACATCGGAATACGGGACACTGAAGCTTTCTTT
J: TRBJ1-3; size: -; D: TRBD1; V: TRBV5-1; CDR3: CASKRTGGSGNTIYF; DNA: TGCGCCAGCAAGAGGACAGGGGGCTCTGGAAACACCATATATTTT
J: TRBJ2-2; size: -; D: -; V: TRBV4-2; CDR3: CASSQAGVEYTGELFF; DNA: TGTGCCAGCAGCCAAGCAGGGGTGGAATACACCGGGGAGCTGTTTTTT
J: TRBJ2-7; size: -; D: -; V: TRBV5-1; CDR3: CASSPRPQGIWEQYF; DNA: TGCGCCAGCAGCCCCCGTCCCCAGGGGATCTGGGAGCAGTACTTC
J: TRBJ2-5; size: -; D: -; V: TRBV5-1; CDR3: CASSLAGGQETQYF; DNA: TGCGCCAGCAGCTTGGCCGGGGGCCAAGAGACCCAGTACTTC
J: TRBJ1-3; size: -; D: -; V: TRBV28; CDR3: CASSSGQSGNTIYF; DNA: TGTGCCAGCAGTTCAGGGCAATCCGGAAACACCATATATTTT
J: TRBJ2-6; size: -; D: -; V: TRBV28; CDR3: CASSFRAPSGANVLTF; DNA: TGTGCCAGCAGTTTCAGGGCCCCCTCTGGGGCCAACGTCCTGACTTTC
J: TRBJ1-5; size: -; D: TRBD1; V: TRBV28; CDR3: CASSFFFGGTENQPQHF; DNA: TGTGCCAGCAGTTTTTTTTTCGGAGGGACAGAGAATCAGCCCCAGCATTTT
J: TRBJ1-1; size: few; D: TRBD1; V: TRBV6-5; CDR3: CASSYPGTVGAEAFF; DNA: TGTGCCAGCAGTTACCCGGGGACAGTAGGCGCTGAAGCTTTCTTT
J: TRBJ2-3; size: -; D: TRBD2; V: TRBV30; CDR3: CAWSGGLASTDTQYF; DNA: TGTGCCTGGAGTGGGGGACTAGCTAGCACAGATACGCAGTATTTT
J: TRBJ2-1; size: -; D: -; V: TRBV6-5; CDR3: CASSLQGTYNEQFF; DNA: TGTGCCAGCAGTTTACAGGGAACCTACAATGAGCAGTTCTTC
J: TRBJ1-1; size: -; D: -; V: TRBV14; CDR3: CASSQDILRRVNTEAFF; DNA: TGTGCCAGCAGCCAAGATATTTTGAGACGGGTTAACACTGAAGCTTTCTTT
J: TRBJ2-7; size: -; D: TRBD1; V: TRBV28; CDR3: CASSFSGQGNEQYF; DNA: TGTGCCAGCAGTTTTTCCGGACAGGGAAACGAGCAGTACTTC